Listed here are 17 T cell receptor beta chains from one sample, sequenced in a study of response to subunit inactivated influenza vaccine. Using its own MiXCR run on the RT-PCR reads, TCRdb lists one record per CDR3 protein. The repertoire holds around 570,000 distinct CDR3 sequences, with around 11% as singletons. This sample also appeared in a second study, on T cells expressing NK-cell markers. From that report: The TCR beta cDNA came from 5'RACE template switching with UMIs.

Sequencing used PBMCs from blood, obtained on the day of vaccination. These receptors were collected from a man aged 50 to 59 who received an inactivated influenza vaccine.

This clonotype was recorded many times. The genes are TRBV5-1 and TRBJ2-1; a possible D gene is TRBD2 (5 bases). V shed 0 bases and J shed 8 bases, with 12 bases lying between them. Germline loops: CDR1 SGHRS, CDR2 YFSETQ. The CDR3 sequence is 14 residues long. CDR3 DNA sequence: TGCGCCAGCAGCTTGGAGGCTAGCCGCTATGAGCAGTTCTTC. Its translation is CASSLEASRYEQFF.

This clonotype was seen at least ten times. The genes are TRBV6-1 and TRBJ1-2, with a tentative D call TRBD1 (5 bases). Germline V gene lookup returns CDR1 MNHNS and CDR2 SASEGT. The CDR3 runs 15 residues. The V end was cut by 0 bases, the J end by 2 bases, with 10 bases between. DNA for the CDR3: TGTGCCAGCAGTGAAGCGGGGTCAGGGAACTATGGCTACACCTTC. Protein: CASSEAGSGNYGYTF.

The sample holds a few counts of this clonotype. The rearrangement joins TRBV25-1 to TRBJ2-3, with D perhaps being TRBD1 or TRBD2 (5 bases each). CDR1 MGHDK and CDR2 SYGVNS come from the germline V gene. V lost 6 bases, J lost 6 bases, and 7 bases lay in between. This CDR3 has 11 residues. The CDR3 here is CASREGDTQYF. The CDR3, as DNA: TGTGCCAGCAGAGAGGGGGATACGCAGTATTTT.

This clonotype was observed many times. The J gene is TRBJ1-2, the V gene TRBV4-2, with D tentatively TRBD1 (5 bases). With 2 bases removed from V and 2 bases from J, the gap between germline ends came to 12 bases. From germline, CDR1 is LGHNA and CDR2 YNFKEQ. The CDR3 extends over 15 amino acids. The CDR3 loop reads CASSQHSRTNYGYTF. Here the CDR3 DNA reads TGTGCCAGCAGCCAACACTCCCGGACAAACTATGGCTACACCTTC.

This clonotype was counted between two and nine times. The gene calls are TRBV14 and TRBJ2-3; D uncertain. CDR1 SGHDN and CDR2 FVKESK come from the germline V gene. Between the trimmed V and J ends, which lost 4 bases and 10 bases, there was a span of 15 bases. The CDR3 length is 13 residues. The CDR3, as DNA: TGTGCCAGCAGCCCCACATCTAGTAATCCGCAGTATTTT. As protein: CASSPTSSNPQYF.

This clonotype was counted many times. The chain uses TRBV20-1 and TRBJ2-7; 9 bases match TRBD2. From germline, CDR1 is DFQATT and CDR2 SNEGSKA (reference sequence). The CDR3 is 14 residues long. The ends lost 5 bases at V and 0 bases at J; junction bases unmatched: 5. The DNA of the CDR3 is TGCAGTGCTCCCCGGACTAGCGCCTCCTACGAGCAGTACTTC. Protein: CSAPRTSASYEQYF.

This clonotype has at least ten counts. The V gene is TRBV27, the J gene TRBJ2-7; D is unresolved. The CDR3 is 14 residues long. Trimming pared 4 bases from V and 2 bases from J, leaving 12 bases between. Germline V gene sequence: CDR1 MNHEY, CDR2 SMNVEV (reference sequence). This CDR3 reads CASSSLLAPYEQYF. The DNA of the CDR3 is TGTGCCAGCAGTTCCCTCTTAGCTCCCTACGAGCAGTACTTC.

The table lists this clonotype with a few counts. The chain couples TRBV6-5 to TRBJ2-1, with TRBD2 matching over 12 bases. V was clipped by 2 bases and J by 8 bases; unmatched bases: 13. CDR3 length: 18 amino acids. Germline CDR1 MNHEY, CDR2 SVGAGI. The CDR3 region has the DNA TGTGCCAGCAGTTACAGGAGATCTAGCGGGAGGGCCTTTTATGAGCAGTTCTTC. Translated, it gives CASSYRRSSGRAFYEQFF.

This clonotype is a singleton in its sample. A much larger clone lies one base from this, so it may be a read error. The V and J genes are TRBV7-2 and TRBJ2-7; TRBD1 matches 9 bases. The germline V gene has CDR1 SGHTA and CDR2 FQGNSA. There are 14 residues in the CDR3. The CDR3 sequence is CASSFDRGSYEQSF. The CDR3 DNA is TGTGCCAGCAGCTTTGACAGGGGGTCCTACGAGCAGTCCTTC.

This clonotype was seen many times. The chain joins TRBV11-2 to TRBJ2-2, with 8 bases that match TRBD2. The CDR3 runs 19 residues. Looked up from germline, CDR1 is SGHAT and CDR2 is FQNNGV. The trim removed 1 base at V and 0 bases at J, leaving 10 bases unmatched. The CDR3 region is CASSLVPRTSLTNTGELFF. As DNA, the CDR3 is TGTGCCAGCAGCTTAGTTCCTAGGACTAGCCTCACGAACACCGGGGAGCTGTTTTTT.

The V gene is TRBV11-2, the J gene TRBJ2-1; TRBD2 matches 11 bases. Germline V CDR1 and CDR2: SGHAT, FQNNGV. After removal of 4 bases from V and 3 bases from J, the junction contained 2 bases not matched to a gene. CDR3 size: 15 residues. CDR3: CASSSTSGNYNEQFF. For the CDR3, the DNA is TGTGCCAGCAGCTCGACTAGCGGGAACTACAATGAGCAGTTCTTC.

The gene calls are TRBV5-6 and TRBJ2-5, with 9 bases aligning to TRBD2. The CDR3 totals 16 residues. Trimming took 2 bases from V and 2 from J; bases not matched to a gene: 7. Per the germline V gene, CDR1 is SGHDT and CDR2 is YYEEEE. The CDR3 sequence is CASSFTPGLAQETQYF. CDR3 DNA: TGTGCCAGCAGCTTTACGCCGGGACTAGCACAAGAGACCCAGTACTTC.

The CDR3 nucleotides read TGTGCCAGCAGTTTTACCAGGAATGAGCAGTTCTTC. Amino acid sequence: CASSFTRNEQFF. This chain uses TRBV6-2 or TRBV6-3 with TRBJ2-1; D is undetermined. Germline lookup yields CDR1 MNHEY and CDR2 SVGEGT. V was pared by 4 bases and J by 7 bases, with 8 bases between. This CDR3 region has 12 residues.

This clonotype was recorded many times. V and J are TRBV7-9 and TRBJ2-7; 7 bases are a match to TRBD1. The V segment lost 5 bases and the J segment 4 bases; nucleotides outside the gene matches: 5. Per the germline V gene, CDR1 is SEHNR and CDR2 is FQNEAQ (reference sequence). The CDR3 runs 13 residues. CDR3 bases: TGTGCCAGCAGCCCCCAGGGGGTATACGAGCAGTACTTC. Its translation is CASSPQGVYEQYF.

This clonotype showed up many times. The chain joins TRBV24-1 to TRBJ2-1, with TRBD1 identical over 7 bases. V lost 3 bases and J lost 5; bases outside the gene matches: 9. Germline V gives CDR1 KGHDR, CDR2 SFDVKD. The CDR3 runs to 16 residues. The CDR3 sequence: CATSDPGDSRNNEQFF. CDR3 DNA sequence: TGTGCCACCAGTGATCCCGGGGACAGCCGAAACAATGAGCAGTTCTTC.

The gene calls are TRBV18 and TRBJ1-1; D unresolved. V lost 3 bases to trimming and J lost 6 bases, with 11 bases between them. Germline V gene sequence: CDR1 KGHSH, CDR2 LQKENI. The CDR3 runs 13 residues. The CDR3 DNA reads as TGTGCCAGCTCACCCGGCGTCACGCCTGAAGCTTTCTTT. This translates into CASSPGVTPEAFF.

This chain uses TRBV5-1 with TRBJ2-3; 8 bases match TRBD2. V shed 4 bases and J 2 bases; nucleotides not matched to a gene: 9. Germline V CDR1 and CDR2: SGHRS, YFSETQ. The CDR3 extends over 16 amino acids. Written as DNA, the CDR3 is TGCGCCAGCAGCCCAAACGGGGGGGCGGTCACAGATACGCAGTATTTT. Its protein is CASSPNGGAVTDTQYF. Variable domain in full (rest from reference TRBV5-1 and TRBJ2-3): KAGVTQTPRYLIKTRGQQVTLSCSPISGHRSVSWYQQTPGQGLQFLFEYFSETQRNKGNFPGRFSGRQFSNSRSEMNVSTLELGDSALYLCASSPNGGAVTDTQYFGPGTRLTVL.